This TCR beta chain was captured in a study of control samples from healthy donors and cancer patients (dated by TCRdb to the early 2020s). Of note for this clone: There is no known antigen for this receptor. No much larger clone exists at a distance of one base, and base qualities are not known.

Receptors were amplified or captured by the immunoSEQ multiplex PCR assay. In its TCRdb copy, this immuneACCESS table keeps in-frame sequences only and misses some clones. Where compared with another copy, unresolved V genes explain less than half of these, and the others have no known cause. The sample yields fewer than 200,000 clones; around 90% were counted once. The ten largest clones capture approximately 1.5% of the sample. Via the germline V gene, CDR1 is MDHEN and CDR2 SYDVKM. The V and J ends are trimmed by 0 bases and 4 bases, leaving 9 bases between them. Measured from the cysteine to the phenylalanine, the CDR3 is 14 residues long. This entry keeps only the CDR3 DNA: 42 bases, framed from base 1.

Input material: blood. This chain joins TRBV28 to TRBJ1-1; the best D guess is TRBD1, with 5 bases matching. The TCR was taken from a woman between 45 and 60 years old in good health. CDR3 sequence: CASSLWGQGTEAFF. The nucleotides are TGTGCCAGCAGTTTATGGGGGCAGGGCACTGAAGCTTTCTTT.